Shown below are 21 T cell receptor beta chains from a single sample sequenced in a study of shared clonotypes between healthy human individuals. Produced via immunoSEQ multiplex PCR; TCRdb's table is partial and in-frame only. The sample lists over a million clones; 65% to 75% were seen once. The sequencing input was memory CD4+ T cells sorted from blood. Subset meaning: CD45RA-negative fraction. These receptors all come from a young man in good health.

This clone was detected a few times. The chain couples TRBV19 to TRBJ2-4; D assignment may be TRBD1 or TRBD2 (5 bases each). In germline, CDR1 is LNHDA, CDR2 SQIVND (reference sequence). The CDR3 covers 13 residues. V dropped 7 bases and J dropped 4 bases, with 11 bases sitting between them. CDR3 bases: TGTGCCAGTAAATCCGAGGGGAAAAACATTCAGTACTTC. Residues: CASKSEGKNIQYF. Complete variable domain (other parts from reference TRBV19 and TRBJ2-4): DGGITQSPKYLFRKEGQNVTLSCEQNLNHDAMYWYRQDPGQGLRLIYYSQIVNDFQKGDIAEGYSVSREKKESFPLTVTSAQKNPTAFYLCASKSEGKNIQYFGAGTRLSVL.

This chain uses TRBV27 with TRBJ2-2; 15 nucleotides match TRBD2. Germline V gene sequence: CDR1 MNHEY, CDR2 SMNVEV (reference sequence). V lost 6 bases, J lost 7 bases, and 3 bases stayed unmatched. This CDR3 contains 15 residues. As DNA, the CDR3 is TGTGCCAGCAGGGGGACTAGCGGGAGGAGCGGGGAGCTGTTTTTT. This translates into CASRGTSGRSGELFF.

The table lists this clone with a count of one. The chain's CDR3 is CASSPTDRVPTHYGYTF. CDR3 bases: TGTGCCAGCTCACCTACGGACAGGGTCCCGACCCACTATGGCTACACCTTC. This chain uses TRBV18 with TRBJ1-2; 8 nucleotides match TRBD1. CDR3 length equals 17 residues. Looked up from germline, CDR1 is KGHSH and CDR2 is LQKENI. Trimming cost V 3 bases and J 3 bases; bases outside gene matches: 12.

This sequence joins TRBV9 and TRBJ2-5, with 12 bases fitting TRBD1. V lost 4 bases to trimming and J lost 4 bases; unmatched junction nucleotides: 5. This CDR3 is built from 15 residues. Germline V gene lookup returns CDR1 SGDLS and CDR2 YYNGEE. CDR3 region: CASSLGTGGRETQYF. In nucleotides, the CDR3 is TGTGCCAGCAGCCTAGGGACAGGGGGCCGAGAGACCCAGTACTTC.

This rearrangement joins TRBV6-5 to TRBJ2-7, with D uncertain. This CDR3 region has 14 residues. V dropped 2 bases and J dropped 1 base, with 9 bases sitting between them. Germline V gene lookup returns CDR1 MNHEY and CDR2 SVGAGI. The DNA of the CDR3 is TGTGCCAGCAGTTACCCGCAGGTTTCCTACGAGCAGTACTTC. It specifies CASSYPQVSYEQYF.

V usage is TRBV7-2 and J usage is TRBJ1-6; 8 bases are a match to TRBD1. Trimming took 5 bases from V and 10 from J; bases not matched to a gene: 4. The germline CDR1 and CDR2 sequences are SGHTA and FQGNSA. This CDR3 region has 13 residues. CDR3 sequence: CASSPDRVSPLHF. The CDR3, as DNA: TGTGCCAGCAGCCCGGACAGGGTCTCACCCCTCCACTTT.

About this clone: A much larger clone is a single base away; this may be a read error. This CDR3 reads CASSFKNTEAFF. The DNA for the CDR3 is TGTGCCAGCAGTTTTAAGAACACTGAAGCTTTCTTT. This sequence joins TRBV28 and TRBJ1-1; D is undetermined. Germline assignment: CDR1 MDHEN and CDR2 SYDVKM. The V end was cut by 3 bases, the J end by 1 base, with 3 bases between. This CDR3 has 12 amino acids.

The CDR3 sequence: CASSESKAAGRHEQYF. In nucleotides, the CDR3 is TGCGCCAGCAGTGAGTCGAAGGCGGCGGGACGTCACGAGCAGTACTTC. The chain joins TRBV10-1 to TRBJ2-7, with D possibly being TRBD2 (6 bases). V was shortened by 0 bases and J by 5 bases, with 17 bases between the two germline ends. This CDR3 has 16 amino acids. Germline V gene data show CDR1 as WNHNN and CDR2 as SYGVQD (reference sequence).

This chain connects TRBV2 to TRBJ1-1; no definite D call. Germline V gene lookup returns CDR1 SNHLY and CDR2 FYNNEI. The CDR3 has 12 amino acids. Trimming left V 8 bases short and J 6 bases short, with 13 bases between. The CDR3 DNA sequence: TGTGCCAGCCAAGCTATTGCTTCTGAAGCTTTCTTT. Protein: CASQAIASEAFF.

The rearrangement links TRBV11-2 to TRBJ2-2; 10 positions agree with TRBD1. In germline, CDR1 is SGHAT, CDR2 FQNNGV. This CDR3 has 18 residues. The V and J ends lost 5 bases and 6 bases, in that order; junction bases with no gene match: 15. The CDR3 DNA reads TGTGCCAGCAGCCTCAGGGACAGGGGCCGGGAGGAGGCCGGGGAGCTGTTTTTT. It specifies CASSLRDRGREEAGELFF.

This clone occurred a few times. The chain recombines TRBV10-3 with TRBJ1-2, with a possible D match to TRBD1 (6 bases). CDR3 length: 14 amino acids. V lost 2 bases, J lost 12 bases, and 19 bases lay in between. CDR1 and CDR2 from the germline V gene are ENHRY and SYGVKD. Here the CDR3 DNA reads TGTGCCATCAGTGAGGGGACATTTTCAATTGTCCACACCTTC. Translating gives CAISEGTFSIVHTF.

The gene calls are TRBV7-2 and TRBJ1-1, with 9 bases matching TRBD1. V gave up 1 base and J gave up 1 base; unmatched junction bases: 7. CDR3 length: 17 amino acids. CDR1 is SGHTA and CDR2 is FQGNSA in the germline V gene. CDR3 nucleotides: TGTGCCAGCAGCTTAGGACCGGGACAGGGAGCGAACACTGAAGCTTTCTTT. It codes for CASSLGPGQGANTEAFF.

The chain employs TRBV28 and TRBJ1-5; 8 bases align to TRBD1. V trimming: 5 bases; J trimming: 1 base; junction bases outside the gene matches: 4. The CDR3 covers 15 residues. Germline CDR1 reads MDHEN; CDR2 reads SYDVKM. CDR3 sequence reads: CASSLQGASNQPQHF. The DNA for the CDR3 is TGTGCCAGCAGTCTGCAGGGGGCAAGCAATCAGCCCCAGCATTTT.

V is TRBV29-1 and J is TRBJ1-1; a possible D gene is TRBD1 (6 bases). The germline V gene has CDR1 SQVTM and CDR2 ANQGSEA. The CDR3 covers 13 residues. V lost 4 bases, J lost 9 bases, and 18 bases lay in between. The CDR3, as DNA: TGCAGCGTTGGGGACAACCCAAAAGAACAAGCTTTCTTT. Protein: CSVGDNPKEQAFF.

This clone turned up a few times. V and J are TRBV7-9 and TRBJ1-1; D is possibly TRBD1 (6 bases). Germline CDR1 SEHNR, CDR2 FQNEAQ (reference sequence). Trimming stripped 5 bases from V and 9 bases from J, with 16 bases between. The CDR3 has 13 residues. In DNA form, the CDR3 reads TGTGCCAGCAGCGACCAGGGACATGAAAAAGCTTTCTTT. Protein product: CASSDQGHEKAFF.

In its sample, this clone was seen many times. V and J are TRBV6-1 and TRBJ1-5; the D gene is possibly TRBD1 (5 bases). This CDR3 spans 15 amino acids. Germline lookup yields CDR1 MNHNS and CDR2 SASEGT. Trimming took off 0 bases at V and 3 bases at J, with 9 bases between the two ends. The CDR3 loop is CASSEAPGFNQPQHF. The CDR3 nucleotides read TGTGCCAGCAGTGAAGCACCAGGGTTCAATCAGCCCCAGCATTTT.

This chain connects TRBV5-6 to TRBJ1-6; the D gene is possibly TRBD1 (6 bases). CDR1 is SGHDT and CDR2 is YYEEEE in the germline V gene. Trimming cost V 9 bases and J 7 bases, with 20 bases left between them. The CDR3 has 15 residues. The CDR3: CATSWGGAGNSPLHF. As DNA, the CDR3 is TGTGCCACCTCCTGGGGGGGCGCGGGGAATTCACCCCTCCACTTT.

CDR3 sequence: CASSEARVGEQYF. In nucleotides, the CDR3 is TGTGCCAGCAGTGAAGCGAGGGTCGGTGAGCAGTACTTC. The V gene is TRBV6-1, the J gene TRBJ2-7; possible D gene TRBD2, 5 bases. Germline V gives CDR1 MNHNS, CDR2 SASEGT. The CDR3 contains 13 residues. V lost 0 bases, J lost 7 bases, and 10 bases lay in between.

The rearrangement uses TRBV7-2 and TRBJ2-7; 8 bases match TRBD2. With V trimmed by 0 bases and J by 7 bases, 5 bases remained unmatched. The CDR3 is 14 amino acids. CDR1 SGHTA and CDR2 FQGNSA come from the germline V gene. The CDR3 sequence: CASSLARGRSEQYF. In DNA form, the CDR3 reads TGTGCCAGCAGCTTAGCGCGCGGGAGGAGTGAGCAGTACTTC.

V and J are TRBV28 and TRBJ2-2, with 8 nucleotides matching TRBD2. The CDR3 has 14 amino acids. The V gene end was trimmed by 7 bases and the J gene end by 6 bases; junction bases not matched to a gene: 7. The germline gives CDR1 MDHEN, CDR2 SYDVKM. The CDR3 nucleotides read TGTGCCAGCAAGGTCGGGGGGGCCCCCGGGGAGCTGTTTTTT. It is translated as CASKVGGAPGELFF.

This clone was counted a few times. This chain uses TRBV4-3 with TRBJ2-2, with 8 bases fitting TRBD2. V lost 1 base and J lost 6; bases outside the gene matches: 16. The CDR3 has 19 residues. Germline lookup yields CDR1 LGHNA and CDR2 YSLEER. CDR3 residues: CASSQVMSSISGGAGELFF. The CDR3 DNA follows: TGCGCCAGCAGCCAAGTCATGTCGTCCATTTCGGGGGGGGCCGGGGAGCTGTTTTTT.